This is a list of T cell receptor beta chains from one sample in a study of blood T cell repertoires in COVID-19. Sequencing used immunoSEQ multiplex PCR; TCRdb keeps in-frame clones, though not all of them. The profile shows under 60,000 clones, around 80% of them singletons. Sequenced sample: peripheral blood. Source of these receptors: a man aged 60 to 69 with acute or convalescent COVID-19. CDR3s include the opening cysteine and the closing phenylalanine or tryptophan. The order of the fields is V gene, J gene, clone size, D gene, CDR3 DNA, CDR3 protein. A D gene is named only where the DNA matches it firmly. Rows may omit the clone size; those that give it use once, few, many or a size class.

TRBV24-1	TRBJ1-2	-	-	TGTGCCACCACTTCTAGCTACACCTTC	CATTSSYTF
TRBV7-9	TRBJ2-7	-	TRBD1	TGTGCCAGCAGCCCCCGGGACAGCAACTACGAGCAGTACTTC	CASSPRDSNYEQYF
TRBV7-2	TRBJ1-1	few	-	TGTGCCAGCAGCTACCCGGGTAGCACTGAAGCTTTCTTT	CASSYPGSTEAFF
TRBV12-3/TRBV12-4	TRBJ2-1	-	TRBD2	TGTGCCAGCAGTTTGGGAGGGTACAATGAGCAGTTCTTC	CASSLGGYNEQFF
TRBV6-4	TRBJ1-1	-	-	TGTGCCAGCAGCCGACAGATGAACACTGAAGCTTTCTTT	CASSRQMNTEAFF
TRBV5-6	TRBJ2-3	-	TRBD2	TGTGCCAGCAGCTTGGCCCTACTAGCGGGGGGGAATACGCAGTATTTT	CASSLALLAGGNTQYF
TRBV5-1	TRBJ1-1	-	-	TGCGCCAGCAGCTTGCATGGCAGCGGGAACACTGAAGCTTTCTTT	CASSLHGSGNTEAFF
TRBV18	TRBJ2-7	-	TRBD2	TGTGCCAGCTCACCAGTTAGCGGGGGAAAGGGCGAGCAGTACTTC	CASSPVSGGKGEQYF
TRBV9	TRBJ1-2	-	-	TGTGCCAGCAGCCCCCGGACAGAGACGAATGGCTACACCTTC	CASSPRTETNGYTF
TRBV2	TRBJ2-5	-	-	TGTGCCAGCACTCCGGCCCGGGGAGAGACCCAGTACTTC	CASTPARGETQYF
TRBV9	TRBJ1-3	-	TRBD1	TGTGCCAGCAGAGAGAAGGGACAGAACTCTGGAAACACCATATATTTT	CASREKGQNSGNTIYF
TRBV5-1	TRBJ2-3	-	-	TGCGCCAGCAGCGTCTACGGGGGTAGCACAGATACGCAGTATTTT	CASSVYGGSTDTQYF
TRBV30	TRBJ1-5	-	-	TGTGCCTGGACCTCCCCCCCAGATTATAGCAATCAGCCCCAGCATTTT	CAWTSPPDYSNQPQHF
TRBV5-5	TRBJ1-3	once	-	TGTGCCAGCAGCTTTTCAGGCTCCTCTGGAAACACCATATATTTT	CASSFSGSSGNTIYF
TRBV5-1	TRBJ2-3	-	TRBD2	TGCGCCAGCAACATTCGGGGGGTCGGTACAGATACGCAGTATTTT	CASNIRGVGTDTQYF
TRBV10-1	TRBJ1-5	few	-	TGCGCCAGCAGTGACCCGGGGGGGAATCAGCCCCAGCATTTT	CASSDPGGNQPQHF
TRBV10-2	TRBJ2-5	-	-	TGCGCCAGCAGCCTAGGGGGGGGGAGAAGAGAGACCCAGTACTTC	CASSLGGGRRETQYF
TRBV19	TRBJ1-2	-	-	TGTGCCAGTAGTATTTCCCGGCGCCAGGGATATGGCTACACCTTC	CASSISRRQGYGYTF
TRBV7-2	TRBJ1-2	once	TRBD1	TGTGCCAGCAGCCCGACAGGGGGCATGGATGGCTACACCTTC	CASSPTGGMDGYTF
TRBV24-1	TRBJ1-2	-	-	TGTGCCACCAGTGATCCCGGGACTGAGAACTATGGCTACACCTTC	CATSDPGTENYGYTF
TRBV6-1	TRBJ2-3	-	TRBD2	TGTGCCAGCAGTGAACGGGCGGGGGGGACAGATACGCAGTATTTT	CASSERAGGTDTQYF
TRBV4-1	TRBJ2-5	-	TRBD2	TGCGCCAGCACATGGAGCGGGGGATCCCAAGAGACCCAGTACTTC	CASTWSGGSQETQYF
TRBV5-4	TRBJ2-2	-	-	TGTGCCAGCAGCCGCGCGGGGGAGGGGGCCGGGGAGCTGTTTTTT	CASSRAGEGAGELFF
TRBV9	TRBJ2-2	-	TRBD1	TGTGCCAGCAGCGTAGGTGGGACAGGGAATACCGGGGAGCTGTTTTTT	CASSVGGTGNTGELFF
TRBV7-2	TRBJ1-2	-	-	TGTGCCAGCAGCTTAGCGCACGAGGGCGACTATGGCTACACCTTC	CASSLAHEGDYGYTF
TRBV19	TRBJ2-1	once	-	TGTGCCACTCTCCGGGGGAGCGACAATGAGCAGTTCTTC	CATLRGSDNEQFF
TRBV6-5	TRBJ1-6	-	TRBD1	TGTGCCAGCAGTTACTCGAGGGACAGAGGGTCACCCCTCCACTTT	CASSYSRDRGSPLHF
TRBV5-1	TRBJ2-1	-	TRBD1	TGCGCCAGCAGCCCGGGGGACAGGGGGATTTTCTATGAGCAGTTCTTC	CASSPGDRGIFYEQFF
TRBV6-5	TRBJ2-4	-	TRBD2	TGTGTCCCTACGGGAGGGGGAACCAAAAACATTCAGTACTTC	CVPTGGGTKNIQYF
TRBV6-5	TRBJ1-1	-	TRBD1	TGTGCCAGCATAATCGGACAGGGGGCTAACACTGAAGCTTTCTTT	CASIIGQGANTEAFF
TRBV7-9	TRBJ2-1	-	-	TGTGCCAGCAGCTTAAGAGACAATGAGCAGTTCTTC	CASSLRDNEQFF
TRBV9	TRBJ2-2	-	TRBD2	TGTGCCAGCAGCCCCGGCGGGGGGGGCAAAGGGGAGCTGTTTTTT	CASSPGGGGKGELFF
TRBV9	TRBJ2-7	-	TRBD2	TGTGCCAGCAGCGTGGGACTAGCGGATTACGAGCAGTACTTC	CASSVGLADYEQYF
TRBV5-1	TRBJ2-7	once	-	TGCGCCAGCAGCGCGAGACAGACAAACTACGAGCAGTACTTC	CASSARQTNYEQYF
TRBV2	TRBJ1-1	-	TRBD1	TGTGCCAGCCGAGGGGACAGGGAGAACACTGAAGCTTTCTTT	CASRGDRENTEAFF
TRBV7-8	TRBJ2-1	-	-	TGTGCCAGCAGCTCGTCAGGGCGCAGCTCCTACAATGAGCAGTTCTTC	CASSSSGRSSYNEQFF
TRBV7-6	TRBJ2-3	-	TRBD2	TGTGCCAGCAGCTTAGCGCTAGCGGGGGCGGGAATGGATACGCAGTATTTT	CASSLALAGAGMDTQYF
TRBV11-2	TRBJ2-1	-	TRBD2	TGTGCCAGCAGCCCCCCCCGGGTTGCGGGGGGGCCCTCCTACAATGAGCAGTTCTTC	CASSPPRVAGGPSYNEQFF
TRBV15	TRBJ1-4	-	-	TGTGCCACCAGCCTTCGGTCCGGGGAAAAACTGTTTTTT	CATSLRSGEKLFF
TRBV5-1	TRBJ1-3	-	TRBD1	TGCGCCAGCAGCGACAGGGGGCTTGGTGGGTCTGGAAACACCATATATTTT	CASSDRGLGGSGNTIYF